This TCR beta chain was observed in a study of cytomegalovirus exposure and HLA in healthy donors (dated by TCRdb to about 2017). Regarding the research as a whole: An earlier analysis of approximately 640 of the donors reported 250 to 350 Gb of sequence data and more than 90 million unique TCR beta sequences from about 180 million T cells. An early release covering around 630 HLA-typed donors comprised roughly 300 gigabases of sequencing data and around 86 million unique TCR sequences. Among the roughly 400 genotyped donors, approximately 82% belonged to the genetic ancestry cluster associated with self-reported Caucasian donors. The study was designed to test whether signatures of past pathogen exposure could be identified by cataloging public T cell receptors. The T cell repertoires of around 730 subjects were profiled by immunosequencing and related to cytomegalovirus serostatus. A separate validation cohort of 90 to 150 different subjects was used in addition to the roughly 700-subject first cohort. High-throughput TCR immunosequencing, statistical association of individual TCRs with disease status, and machine learning were combined to predict cytomegalovirus infection status. To study patterns of TCR occurrence, a later analysis re-analyzed previously published TCR beta repertoires from hundreds of donors and added high-resolution HLA genotyping. Rather than using new phenotypic data, the later analysis identified candidate immune exposures from TCR beta sequences and from how often those sequences occurred across donors. In an earlier analysis of a few hundred of the donors, high-throughput TCR beta sequencing was used to judge whether each TCR beta V gene segment behaved as functional or pseudogenic. Donor age, sex, ethnicity and CMV serostatus were collected together with the repertoire data. Genome-wide SNP genotypes for about 60% of the roughly 700 donors were used in a later genetic analysis, which treated that subset as a discovery cohort. Every repertoire in the discovery cohort had been generated on one and the same sequencing platform. Class I and class II HLA loci were covered by the typing at four-digit resolution. The number of typed donors differed by locus: 629-630 for A, B, C, DRB1 and DQB1; some 540 for DQA1; 600 to 610 for DPA1; and 450 to 480 for DPB1. A handful of DR-DQ haplotypes were handled as single units for association and clustering because linkage in the cohort was strong. Among 350 to 400 genotyped donors of the cohort, an average of 235,054 unique TCR beta nucleotide sequences were sequenced per donor, roughly 20% of them non-productive.

V is reduced by 2 bases and J by 2 bases, leaving a spacing of 13 bases between them. CDR1 SGHTA and CDR2 FQGNSA were looked up in the germline V gene. Taken from cysteine to phenylalanine, the CDR3 has 15 residues. The DNA shown is the 45-base CDR3, in frame from base 1. Library construction relied on the immunoSEQ multiplex PCR assay. For the multiplex PCR, a mixture combining 60 forward primers for TCR Vbeta segments and 13 reverse primers for TCR Jbeta segments was used. A multiplex PCR assay on genomic DNA amplified the CDR3 region of rearranged TCR beta genes. On the Illumina HiSeq System, the amplified TCR beta libraries were sequenced as 87-base-pair reads. For the original study's pipeline: Across the 500 to 850 repertoires, a later analysis counted roughly 84 million unique TCR beta chains, 8.5 million to 12 million of which were shared by at least two donors. Raw reads were error-corrected and collapsed into unique sequences with a nearest-neighbor algorithm that merged closely related sequences to remove PCR and sequencing errors. CDR3 sequences were aligned to IMGT reference sequences to assign V, D and J gene segments. Each retained sequence needed at least a six-nucleotide match to both a V gene segment and a J gene segment. A rearrangement was called productive if the CDR3 had no stop codons and remained in frame with V and J, and every other rearrangement was called non-productive. Following IMGT convention, CDR3 was defined as the stretch from the second conserved V-encoded cysteine to the conserved J-encoded phenylalanine. The earlier analysis of 450 to 750 of the donors excluded any sequence lacking an unambiguous match to a single V gene segment. In an earlier analysis of 587 of the donors, V segments were called functional above 56.7% productive rearrangements and were called segregating when the between-donor standard deviation exceeded 5%. A statistical classification framework was built to diagnose cytomegalovirus status from the catalog of TCR beta chain sequences. A later analysis assigned V and J genes by comparing TCR nucleotide sequences with IMGT/GENE-DB human TR gene sequences. The TCRdist pipeline was used in a later analysis to assign CDR3 sequences and most-parsimonious VDJ recombination scenarios. In a later analysis, each TCR beta chain was defined by its CDR3 amino acid sequence together with its V-gene family, and reads without a unique V-gene family were excluded. In a later analysis, 450 to 600 highly shared, low-generation-probability nucleotide sequences were removed to address suspected cross-contamination and a sequencing artifact. For each public chain, a later analysis derived a clonal expansion index from normalized ranks of inferred template counts within each repertoire. In a later analysis, generation probabilities were computed with a VDJ recombination model fitted to out-of-frame rearrangements, and the resulting probabilities were checked against IGoR. In a later analysis, TCR-TCR, TCR-HLA and TCR-CMV co-occurrence was scored with hypergeometric tests, and a repertoire-size bias correction was applied to TCR pairs. A later analysis estimated false discovery rates by permuting HLA or CMV assignments 20 times. In a later analysis, co-occurring TCRs were grouped with DBSCAN, and TCRdist sequence similarity was added when clustering was performed within HLA-allele-positive subsets. Co-occurrence clustering excluded repertoires with fewer than 30,000 or more than 120,000 public chains, plus five with anomalous nucleotide sharing. TCRdb carries this immuneACCESS record with in-frame sequences only. Its versions omit some clonotypes, under half of them owing to an unresolved V gene in the studies checked, with the rest unexplained. V, J and clone size are those of that table, while D and trimming were read from the DNA. In this sample the table shows approximately 190,000 clones, 65% to 85% of which occur a single time. About 1.8% of the sample belongs to the ten largest clones.

Notes on this clone: Its specific antigen is unknown. Nothing much larger sits one base from this clone, and base qualities are not available.

Points the paper makes about the study in general: The sequencing pipeline was judged likely to have produced a cluster of highly shared sequence variants as a technical artifact. A later genetic analysis associated a missense DCLRE1C variant with V-gene and J-gene trimming of TCR beta chains, and an independent cohort replicated the association. Over 15 rarely observed V segments, including chromosome 9 orphons, were excluded from the earlier analysis of several hundred of the donors because counts were too low. A further reported finding was that TCR beta sequences accurately predicted the HLA-A and HLA-B alleles for most subjects in the first cohort. The study listed 164 TCR beta chains as associated with cytomegalovirus. A later analysis reported that several top co-occurrence clusters appeared linked to parvovirus B19, influenza, CMV and Epstein-Barr virus. Because HLA typing was unavailable for some donors at each locus, only the typed subset was used in association tests. Correlated functional status among segregating V segments might reflect linkage disequilibrium, but an unknown experimental factor could not be ruled out. In vitro tests confirmed that a few of the cytomegalovirus-associated TCR beta chains recognize cytomegalovirus antigens. Across donors, most TCR sequences were observed very rarely, whereas some public TCRs were present in many individuals. The authors suggested that the approach could potentially be generalized to other disease states and immunological phenotypes. In an earlier analysis of approximately 590 of the donors, most TCR beta V segments appeared in productive rearrangements about 87% or about 30% of the time, broadly matching IMGT annotations. When HLA alleles, especially DR and DQ, strongly co-occurred, attributing TCR associations to individual alleles was difficult. Immune exposure information for the cohort was limited to CMV serostatus. Most CMV-associated TCR beta chains appeared to be HLA-restricted in a later analysis, and the HLA associations seemed to be driven largely by CMV exposure. This cohort had only TCR beta chains sequenced, and the lack of alpha or paired-chain data limited which features could be detected. A later analysis found that TCR association rates varied across HLA loci, with DRB1 alleles showing the most associated TCRs and HLA-C alleles the fewest. In a later analysis, HLA-associated TCR beta chains showed more clonal expansion and lower generation probabilities than non-associated chains that were equally common. Some IMGT-functional V segments, including TRBV6-2 and TRBV6-3, could not be told apart with the 87-base-pair reads, so those segments were excluded. According to a later genetic analysis, donors in an Asian-associated ancestry cluster had fewer N-insertions in productive TCRs than the roughly 660-donor mean. At a false discovery rate of 0.05, a later analysis linked 15,000 to 20,000 TCR beta sequences to specific HLA alleles. The classifier was reported to diagnose cytomegalovirus status with high specificity and sensitivity in both the original and validation cohorts. Sequencing depth was assumed to be roughly uniform across donors in the presence/absence analyses, though that assumption may not hold.

In total, roughly 670 healthy bone marrow donors made up the cohort. Cohort members were all nominally healthy when sampled, although unrecorded immune exposures were likely present. The donor was CMV seropositive and was included in the group of some 290 seropositive cohort members. Each donor provided a peripheral blood sample, and peripheral blood mononuclear cells were used for TCR beta sequencing. The Qiagen DNeasy Blood Extraction Kit was used to extract genomic DNA from the blood cell samples. Specimen: PBMCs. The receptor was isolated from a man aged 35-49 years in good health and CMV-seropositive. Recombination linked TRBV7-2 to TRBJ2-7, with TRBD1 as a weak D call on 5 bases. The CDR3 protein sequence reads: CASSLWGQGTYEQYF. The sequenced DNA: TGTGCCAGCAGCTTATGGGGCCAGGGAACCTACGAGCAGTACTTC. The CDR3 plus the reference TRBV7-2 and TRBJ2-7 genes for the other parts give the full variable domain: GAGVSQSPSNKVTEKGKDVELRCDPISGHTALYWYRQSLGQGLEFLIYFQGNSAPDKSGLPSDRFSAERTGGSVSTLTIQRTQQEDSAVYLCASSLWGQGTYEQYFGPGTRLTVT.